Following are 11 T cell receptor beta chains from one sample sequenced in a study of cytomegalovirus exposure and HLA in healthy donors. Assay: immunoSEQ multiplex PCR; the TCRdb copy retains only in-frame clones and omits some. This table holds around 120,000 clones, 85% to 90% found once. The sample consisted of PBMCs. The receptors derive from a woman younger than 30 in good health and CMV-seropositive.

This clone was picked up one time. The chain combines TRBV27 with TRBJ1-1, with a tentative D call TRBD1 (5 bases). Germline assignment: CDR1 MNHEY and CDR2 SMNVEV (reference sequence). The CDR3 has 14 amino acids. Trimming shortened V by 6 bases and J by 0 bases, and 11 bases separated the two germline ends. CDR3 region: CASSPDSLNTEAFF. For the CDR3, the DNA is TGTGCCAGCAGCCCTGACAGCTTGAACACTGAAGCTTTCTTT.

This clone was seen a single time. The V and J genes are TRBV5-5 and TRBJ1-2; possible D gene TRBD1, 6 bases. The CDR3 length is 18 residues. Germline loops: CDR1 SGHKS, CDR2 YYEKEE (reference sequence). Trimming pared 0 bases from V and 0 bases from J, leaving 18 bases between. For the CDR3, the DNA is TGTGCCAGCAGCTTGGCAGGGGTTGGAGGAAGAGCTAACTATGGCTACACCTTC. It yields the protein CASSLAGVGGRANYGYTF.

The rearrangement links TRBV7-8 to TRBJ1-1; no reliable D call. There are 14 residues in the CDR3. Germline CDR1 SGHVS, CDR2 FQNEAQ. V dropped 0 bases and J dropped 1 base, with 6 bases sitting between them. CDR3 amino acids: CASSLATENTEAFF. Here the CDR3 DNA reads TGTGCCAGCAGCTTAGCGACTGAGAACACTGAAGCTTTCTTT.

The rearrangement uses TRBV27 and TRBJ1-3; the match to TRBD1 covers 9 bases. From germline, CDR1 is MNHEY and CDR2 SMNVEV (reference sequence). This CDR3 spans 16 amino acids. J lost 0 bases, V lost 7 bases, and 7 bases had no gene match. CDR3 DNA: TGTGCCAGCAAGGTGACAGGGGGACTCTCTGGAAACACCATATATTTT. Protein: CASKVTGGLSGNTIYF.

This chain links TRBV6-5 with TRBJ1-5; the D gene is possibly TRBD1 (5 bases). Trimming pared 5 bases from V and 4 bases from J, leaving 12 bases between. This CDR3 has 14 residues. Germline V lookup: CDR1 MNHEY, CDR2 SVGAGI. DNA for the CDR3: TGTGCCAGCAGTCCAGGGCATTCAAATCAGCCCCAGCATTTT. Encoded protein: CASSPGHSNQPQHF.

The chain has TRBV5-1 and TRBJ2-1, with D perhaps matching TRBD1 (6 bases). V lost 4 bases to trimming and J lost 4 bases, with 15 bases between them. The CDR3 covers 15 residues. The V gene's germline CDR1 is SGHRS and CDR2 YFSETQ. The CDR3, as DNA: TGCGCCAGCAGCCCCCAGGACAGAAGATACAATGAGCAGTTCTTC. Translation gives CASSPQDRRYNEQFF.

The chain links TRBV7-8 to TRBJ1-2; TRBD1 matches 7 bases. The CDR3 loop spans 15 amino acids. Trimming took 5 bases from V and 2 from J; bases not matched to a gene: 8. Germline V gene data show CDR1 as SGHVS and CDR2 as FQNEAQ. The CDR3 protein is CASSPGTELNYGYTF. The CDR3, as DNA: TGTGCCAGCAGCCCGGGGACAGAACTAAACTATGGCTACACCTTC.

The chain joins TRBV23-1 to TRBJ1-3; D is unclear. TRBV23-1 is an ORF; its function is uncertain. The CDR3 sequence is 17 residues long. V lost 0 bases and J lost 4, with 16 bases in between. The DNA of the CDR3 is TGCGCCAGCAGTCAATCTCCCGAGGGTCCTCTGGGAAACACCATATATTTT. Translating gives CASSQSPEGPLGNTIYF.

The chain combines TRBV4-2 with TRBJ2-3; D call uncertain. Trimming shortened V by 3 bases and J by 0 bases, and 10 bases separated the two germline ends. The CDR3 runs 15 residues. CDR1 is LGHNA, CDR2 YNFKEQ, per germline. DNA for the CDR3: TGTGCCAGCAGCCAGCTATCCCGTAGCACAGATACGCAGTATTTT. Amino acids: CASSQLSRSTDTQYF.

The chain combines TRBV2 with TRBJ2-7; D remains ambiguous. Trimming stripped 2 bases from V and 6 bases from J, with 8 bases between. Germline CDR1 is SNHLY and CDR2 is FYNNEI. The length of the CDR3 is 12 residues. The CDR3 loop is CASSENGFEQYF. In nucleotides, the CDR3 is TGTGCCAGCAGTGAAAACGGGTTCGAGCAGTACTTC.

CDR3 in amino acids: CASSLGSGGAGYGYTF. CDR3 nucleotide sequence: TGTGCCAGCAGCTTAGGATCAGGGGGCGCGGGCTATGGCTACACCTTC. The rearrangement links TRBV11-2 to TRBJ1-2; TRBD1 matches at 8 bases. This CDR3 is 16 amino acids long. After removal of 1 base from V and 4 bases from J, the junction contained 8 bases not matched to a gene. From germline, CDR1 is SGHAT and CDR2 FQNNGV. Filled out from reference TRBV11-2 and TRBJ1-2, the complete variable domain reads EAGVAQSPRYKIIEKRQSVAFWCNPISGHATLYWYQQILGQGPKLLIQFQNNGVVDDSQLPKDRFSAERLKGVDSTLKIQPAKLEDSAVYLCASSLGSGGAGYGYTFGSGTRLTVV.